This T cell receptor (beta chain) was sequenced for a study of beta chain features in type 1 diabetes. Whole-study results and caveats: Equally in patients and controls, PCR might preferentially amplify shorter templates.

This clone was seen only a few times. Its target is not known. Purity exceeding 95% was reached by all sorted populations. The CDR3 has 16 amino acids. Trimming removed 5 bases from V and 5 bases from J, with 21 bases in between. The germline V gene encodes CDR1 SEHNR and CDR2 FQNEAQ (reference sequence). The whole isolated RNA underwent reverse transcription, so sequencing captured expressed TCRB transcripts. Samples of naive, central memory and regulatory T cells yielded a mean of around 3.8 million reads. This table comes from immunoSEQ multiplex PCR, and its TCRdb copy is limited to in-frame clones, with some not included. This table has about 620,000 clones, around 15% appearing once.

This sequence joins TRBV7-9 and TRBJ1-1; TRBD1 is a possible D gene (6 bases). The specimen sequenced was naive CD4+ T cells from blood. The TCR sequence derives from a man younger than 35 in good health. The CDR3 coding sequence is TGTGCCAGCAGCCCGTATGGGGCAACAGGGTGGACTGAAGCTTTCTTT. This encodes CASSPYGATGWTEAFF.